A single TCR beta chain is shown here with its context. V gave up 0 bases and J gave up 0 bases; unmatched junction bases: 6. Germline CDR1 SGHRS, CDR2 YFSETQ. The CDR3 consists of 17 residues. Sequenced by immunoSEQ multiplex PCR; TCRdb stores in-frame clones only, minus some. The sample includes tens of thousands of clones, approximately 71% of them seen just once. This sample is drawn from a study of blood T cell repertoires in COVID-19. Sequenced input: peripheral blood. The clonotype comes from a man aged 65 to 79 with COVID-19, enrolled during active disease. V and J are TRBV5-1 and TRBJ2-3, with 8 bases matching TRBD1. The CDR3 region is CASSLVLWTGSTDTQYF. The CDR3, as DNA: TGCGCCAGCAGCTTGGTTTTATGGACAGGGAGCACAGATACGCAGTATTTT.